Sequencing of this T cell receptor beta chain was carried out in a study of blood T cells in healthy people across ages. Study information: With template switching, about one barcoded beta molecule was captured per two T cells.

In its sample, this clonotype was seen many times. What it binds is unknown. With a J-beta primer mix and a sample-barcoded 5' primer, a second PCR ran about 6 to 11 cycles. TCRdb re-called the 5' RACE reads through MiXCR, storing one row per CDR3 protein. This sample has around 1.5 million distinct CDR3 sequences, with around 36% found just once. The CDR3 is 11 residues long. Per germline, CDR1 MNHNS and CDR2 SASEGT. V lost 9 bases, J lost 4 bases, and 10 bases lay in between. Study-wide results and limits: CMV status of donors was not determined, possibly confounding expanded clonotype changes.

The sequence was obtained from a woman aged 30 to 39 in good health. The chain recombines TRBV6-1 with TRBJ2-7; D is tentatively TRBD1 or TRBD2 (5 bases each). The sample was blood. CDR3: CASGTGYEQYF. For the CDR3, the DNA is TGTGCCAGTGGGACGGGATACGAGCAGTACTTC.